This T cell receptor beta chain was retrieved from a study of T cell responses to AZD1222 COVID-19 vaccine. Study-wide results and caveats: The donors showed a predominance of white British ancestry and of females, with possible underestimation of clonal diversity. The breadth and depth of Spike-specific TCRs increased once two AZD1222 doses had been given.

On this clone itself: What it recognizes is unknown.

The germline V and J ends were trimmed by 0 bases and 0 bases, with 7 bases remaining between them. Germline CDR1 and CDR2: SGDLS and YYNGEE. This CDR3 has 14 residues. Method: immunoSEQ multiplex PCR; TCRdb's copy keeps in-frame clones and lacks some. The sample has about 110,000 clones; less than 95% are singletons. This TCR was recovered from an adult who received the AZD1222 COVID-19 vaccine. The specimen comprised peripheral blood, sampled 28 days after the second AZD1222 dose. The chain employs TRBV9 and TRBJ2-7; D is perhaps TRBD1 (5 bases). CDR3 amino acids: CASSVVGDSYEQYF. The CDR3, as DNA: TGTGCCAGCAGCGTAGTAGGGGACTCCTACGAGCAGTACTTC. The variable domain in full, completed from reference TRBV9 and TRBJ2-7, reads DSGVTQTPKHLITATGQRVTLRCSPRSGDLSVYWYQQSLDQGLQFLIQYYNGEERAKGNILERFSAQQFPDLHSELNLSSLELGDSALYFCASSVVGDSYEQYFGPGTRLTVT.